The 24 T cell receptor beta chains listed next were all sequenced from one sample in a study of identical twins. TCRdb itself ran the 5' RACE reads through MiXCR, one entry per CDR3 protein. Of 640,000 or so distinct CDR3 sequences in the sample, less than 7% were seen once. The sequenced sample consisted of naive T cells sorted from blood. These receptors all stem from a man in his late teens or twenties in good health.

There are many counts of this clonotype. This sequence joins TRBV6-2 or TRBV6-3 and TRBJ1-5; unclear D gene. Deletions cut 5 bases from V and 5 bases from J, with 16 bases between. This CDR3 spans 15 amino acids. CDR1 MNHEY and CDR2 SVGEGT come from the germline V gene. The CDR3 DNA reads TGTGCCAGCAGTAAAGATGCCCTAAGCCATCAGCCCCAGCATTTT. It translates to CASSKDALSHQPQHF.

The table lists this clonotype with many counts. The V gene is TRBV20-1, the J gene TRBJ2-1, with D tentatively TRBD1 (6 bases). Germline V gene data show CDR1 as DFQATT and CDR2 as SNEGSKA (reference sequence). The CDR3 is made up of 14 amino acids. V was clipped by 5 bases and J by 0 bases, with 11 bases between them. CDR3 residues: CSAPTGVSYNEQFF. CDR3 DNA sequence: TGCAGTGCTCCGACAGGAGTCTCCTACAATGAGCAGTTCTTC.

Many counts were recorded for this clonotype. The V and J genes are TRBV10-3 and TRBJ1-2; D is possibly TRBD1 (5 bases). The CDR3 contains 13 residues. V shed 3 bases and J shed 5 bases, with 10 bases lying between them. Germline V gene lookup returns CDR1 ENHRY and CDR2 SYGVKD. The CDR3 here is CAISEGQSYGYTF. In DNA form, the CDR3 reads TGTGCCATCAGTGAAGGACAATCTTATGGCTACACCTTC.

At least ten counts were recorded for this clonotype. This chain uses TRBV12-3 or TRBV12-4 with TRBJ1-2; 7 bases agree with TRBD1. J lost 7 bases, V lost 10 bases, and 9 bases had no gene match. The CDR3 spans 12 residues. CDR3 loop: CATWTGFGGYTF. CDR3 coding DNA: TGTGCCACCTGGACAGGTTTCGGTGGCTACACCTTC.

This clonotype was counted only a few times. The chain uses TRBV6-1 and TRBJ1-1; 10 bases line up with TRBD1. The junction had 6 bases not matched to a gene; V was cut back by 6 bases and J by 2 bases. CDR1 is MNHNS, CDR2 SASEGT, per germline. The CDR3 is 15 amino acids. The CDR3 bases are TGTGCCAGCAGCAACGACAGGGGGCTTAACACTGAAGCTTTCTTT. The encoded protein is CASSNDRGLNTEAFF.

CDR3 DNA: TGTGCCAGCAGTCTGGGACATTTGAACACTGAAGCTTTCTTT. Protein product: CASSLGHLNTEAFF. This chain connects TRBV6-2 or TRBV6-3 to TRBJ1-1; TRBD1 is a possible D gene (6 bases). The CDR3 has 14 residues. V was pared by 5 bases and J by 0 bases, with 10 bases between. The germline gives CDR1 MNHEY, CDR2 SVGEGT.

The CDR3 DNA reads TGTGCCAGCAGCTCGACAGGGTTCGGTGAAGCTTTCTTT. This gives the protein CASSSTGFGEAFF. The V gene is TRBV7-8, the J gene TRBJ1-1; 7 nucleotides agree with TRBD1. Trimming took 4 bases from V and 7 from J; bases not matched to a gene: 6. The CDR3 runs to 13 residues. Germline V CDR1 and CDR2: SGHVS, FQNEAQ.

This clonotype occurred a few times. The chain has TRBV24-1 and TRBJ2-5; D is unclear. The CDR3 consists of 14 residues. V lost 3 bases and J 6 bases, leaving 13 bases between the germline ends. Germline V gives CDR1 KGHDR, CDR2 SFDVKD. The CDR3 spells CATSDRQAPKTQYF. CDR3 bases: TGTGCCACCAGTGATCGGCAGGCTCCAAAGACCCAGTACTTC.

At least ten counts were recorded for this clonotype. This chain links TRBV10-3 with TRBJ2-4, with D uncertain. Looked up from germline, CDR1 is ENHRY and CDR2 is SYGVKD. Trimming removed 6 bases from V and 7 bases from J, with 7 bases in between. This CDR3 is 11 amino acids long. The CDR3 here is CAIRDGNIQYF. The CDR3 DNA is TGTGCCATCAGGGACGGTAACATTCAGTACTTC.

Only a few counts were recorded for this clonotype. The chain carries TRBV20-1 and TRBJ2-1, with D tentatively TRBD2 (6 bases). This CDR3 is built from 14 residues. V was shortened by 3 bases and J by 8 bases, with 17 bases between the two germline ends. The germline V gene encodes CDR1 DFQATT and CDR2 SNEGSKA (reference sequence). The CDR3 is CSASAGGIGDEQFF. The CDR3 DNA reads TGCAGTGCTAGTGCGGGCGGGATTGGAGATGAGCAGTTCTTC.

This clonotype has just a few counts. The J gene is TRBJ1-5, the V gene TRBV28; the D is unclear. In germline, CDR1 is MDHEN, CDR2 SYDVKM. V was trimmed by 4 bases and J by 14 bases, leaving 18 bases between them. The CDR3 is 13 amino acids. The CDR3 sequence is CASSSLFRSMEHF. The CDR3 coding sequence is TGTGCCAGCAGTTCTCTATTTAGATCCATGGAGCATTTT.

This chain joins TRBV18 and TRBJ2-5, with D unresolved. The V and J ends lost 3 bases and 4 bases respectively, with 9 bases between them. The CDR3 contains 13 residues. The germline V gene encodes CDR1 KGHSH and CDR2 LQKENI. The CDR3 bases are TGTGCCAGCTCACCGGCCCAGCGAGAGACCCAGTACTTC. As protein: CASSPAQRETQYF.

The V call is TRBV2, the J call TRBJ2-3; no clear D. Germline V gene lookup returns CDR1 SNHLY and CDR2 FYNNEI. This CDR3 is built from 14 residues. V lost 5 bases and J 2 bases, leaving 11 bases between the germline ends. DNA for the CDR3: TGTGCCAGCAGTCCTTACAGCTTCACAGATACGCAGTATTTT. Its protein product is CASSPYSFTDTQYF.

Only a few counts were recorded for this clonotype. The V and J genes are TRBV6-2 or TRBV6-3 and TRBJ2-5; 7 bases are shared with TRBD2. CDR3 length: 14 residues. The trim removed 6 bases at V and 7 bases at J, leaving 11 bases unmatched. Germline CDR1 and CDR2: MNHEY and SVGEGT. Here the CDR3 reads CASRFDRGGRTQYF. CDR3 nucleotides: TGTGCCAGCAGATTCGACCGGGGCGGGAGGACCCAGTACTTC.

V is TRBV4-3 and J is TRBJ2-2; TRBD1 agrees at 11 bases. The CDR3 contains 19 residues. Germline V CDR1 and CDR2: LGHNA, YSLEER. V shed 0 bases and J 5 bases; nucleotides not matched to a gene: 11. The CDR3 sequence is CASSQDLGQGAGRTGELFF. The CDR3 DNA reads TGCGCCAGCAGCCAAGATTTAGGACAGGGGGCCGGTAGGACCGGGGAGCTGTTTTTT.

V gene TRBV7-8 combines with J gene TRBJ2-3, with D maybe TRBD2 (5 bases). Germline V gene data show CDR1 as SGHVS and CDR2 as FQNEAQ. The CDR3 has 17 amino acids. The V end lost 0 bases, the J end lost 0 bases, and 13 bases lay between the germline ends. The DNA of the CDR3 is TGTGCCAGCAGCTTAGCAGGAGGCCCCGGGAGCACAGATACGCAGTATTTT. Protein: CASSLAGGPGSTDTQYF.

This clonotype occurred many times. The CDR3 DNA sequence: TGCAGTGCTAGAGATCGGGTTGAATCTACTGAAGCTTTCTTT. It is translated as CSARDRVESTEAFF. This chain connects TRBV20-1 to TRBJ1-1, with no clear D. V was clipped by 0 bases and J by 5 bases, with 13 bases between them. This CDR3 region has 14 residues. Germline lookup yields CDR1 DFQATT and CDR2 SNEGSKA (reference sequence).

This clonotype was counted many times. The chain joins TRBV12-3 or TRBV12-4 to TRBJ2-2; TRBD2 matches 11 bases. The CDR3 length is 18 residues. The V and J ends lost 3 bases and 5 bases, in that order; junction bases with no gene match: 11. The CDR3 DNA reads TGTGCCAGCAGTTTCCCCGTAGAACTAGCGGGAGTGACCGGGGAGCTGTTTTTT. Protein sequence: CASSFPVELAGVTGELFF.

This clonotype appeared many times. DNA of the CDR3: TGTGCCAGCAGCTTAGGAGGCGGACAGCCCCAGCATTTT. This codes for CASSLGGGQPQHF. The chain employs TRBV7-9 and TRBJ1-5; D unclear. V lost 1 base to trimming and J lost 7 bases, with 8 bases between them. CDR1 and CDR2 (germline): SEHNR, FQNEAQ (reference sequence). CDR3 length: 13 residues.

This sequence joins TRBV9 and TRBJ1-2; 8 bases align to TRBD1. The junction had 12 bases not matched to a gene; V was cut back by 4 bases and J by 4 bases. This CDR3 is 16 amino acids long. CDR1 and CDR2 (germline): SGDLS, YYNGEE. CDR3 DNA: TGTGCCAGCAGCCCCGGGGGGACAGGTTTCCGCTATGGCTACACCTTC. This gives the protein CASSPGGTGFRYGYTF.

This clonotype was recorded a few times. The chain is built from TRBV27 and TRBJ2-7; 16 bases align to TRBD2. Germline CDR1 MNHEY, CDR2 SMNVEV (reference sequence). The CDR3 extends over 19 amino acids. V lost 5 bases, J lost 0 bases, and 10 bases stayed unmatched. The CDR3 DNA sequence: TGTGCCAGCAGTCCCGGGACTAGCGGGAGGGAACTTTACTCCTACGAGCAGTACTTC. Encoded protein: CASSPGTSGRELYSYEQYF.

This clonotype was seen only a few times. This chain links TRBV12-3 or TRBV12-4 with TRBJ2-7; D unresolved. This CDR3 comprises 13 residues. V dropped 3 bases and J dropped 5 bases, with 11 bases sitting between them. CDR3 sequence reads: CASSFFASHEQYF. As DNA, the CDR3 is TGTGCCAGCAGTTTCTTTGCCTCTCACGAGCAGTACTTC.

The genes are TRBV20-1 and TRBJ2-5; D is undetermined. V was clipped by 3 bases and J by 2 bases, with 10 bases between them. The V gene's germline CDR1 is DFQATT and CDR2 SNEGSKA (reference sequence). The CDR3 is 13 amino acids. CDR3 in amino acids: CSASAVGQETQYF. In DNA form, the CDR3 reads TGCAGTGCTAGTGCGGTGGGGCAAGAGACCCAGTACTTC.

This clonotype was seen ten or more times. This sequence joins TRBV20-1 and TRBJ2-3, with TRBD2 as a possible D gene (5 bases). The V gene lost 3 bases and the J gene lost 3 bases, with 13 bases spanning the gap. The CDR3 is 14 amino acids. Germline lookup yields CDR1 DFQATT and CDR2 SNEGSKA (reference sequence). DNA of the CDR3: TGCAGTGCTAGGCTTACGGGGTTTACAGATACGCAGTATTTT. Protein: CSARLTGFTDTQYF.